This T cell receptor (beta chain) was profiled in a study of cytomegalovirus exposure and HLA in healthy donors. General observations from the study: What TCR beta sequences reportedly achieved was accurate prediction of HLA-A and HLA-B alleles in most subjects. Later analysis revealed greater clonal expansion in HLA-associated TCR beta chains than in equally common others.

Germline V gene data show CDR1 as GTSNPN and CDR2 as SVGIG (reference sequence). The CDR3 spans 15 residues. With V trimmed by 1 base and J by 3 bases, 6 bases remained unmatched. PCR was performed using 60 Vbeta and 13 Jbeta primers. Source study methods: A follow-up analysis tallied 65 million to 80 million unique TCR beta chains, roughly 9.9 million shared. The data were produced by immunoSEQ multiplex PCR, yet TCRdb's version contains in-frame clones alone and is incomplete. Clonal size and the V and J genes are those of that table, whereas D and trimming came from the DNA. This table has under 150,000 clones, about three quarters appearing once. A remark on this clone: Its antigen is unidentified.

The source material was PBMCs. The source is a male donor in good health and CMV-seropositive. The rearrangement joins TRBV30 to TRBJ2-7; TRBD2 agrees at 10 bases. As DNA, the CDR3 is TGTGCCTGGAGTGGGGCTAGCGGGAGTATCTACGAGCAGTACTTC. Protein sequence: CAWSGASGSIYEQYF.